This T cell receptor (beta chain) was identified during a study of cytomegalovirus exposure and HLA in healthy donors. CDR1 WNHNN and CDR2 SYGVQD come from the germline V gene (reference sequence). Trimming took off 3 bases at V and 5 bases at J, with 18 bases between the two ends. The CDR3 totals 16 residues. Primers: 60 Vbeta forward and 13 Jbeta reverse. TCRdb's table, derived via immunoSEQ multiplex PCR, lists solely in-frame clones and lacks some. The data hold about 180,000 clones, with 65% to 80% observed a single time. The source of this sequence is a woman in her 30s in good health and CMV-seropositive. This sequence joins TRBV10-1 and TRBJ2-3, with a tentative D call TRBD2 (5 bases). Material: PBMCs. In DNA form, the CDR3 reads TGCGCCAGCAGTGATTTGGCGGGCTTAAGGGTAGATACGCAGTATTTT. It encodes CASSDLAGLRVDTQYF.